This is a list of T cell receptor beta chains from one sample in a study of cytomegalovirus exposure and HLA in healthy donors. Assay: immunoSEQ multiplex PCR; the TCRdb copy retains only in-frame clones and omits some. The table includes more than 95,000 clones, 86% detected once. The sequencing input was PBMCs. These receptor sequences come from a man younger than 35 in good health and CMV-seronegative. The CDR3 runs from the conserved cysteine through the conserved F or W. D genes are given only for firm matches. Expanded clones get a size class; other rows say once, few or many, or leave the size out.

v_call: TRBV4-2
clone_size: once
d_call: TRBD2
j_call: TRBJ2-2
cdr3_nt: TGTGCCAGCAGCCAAGAATGGACTAGAAATCCCGGGGAGCTGTTTTTT
cdr3_aa: CASSQEWTRNPGELFF

v_call: TRBV7-2
clone_size: -
d_call: -
j_call: TRBJ1-1
cdr3_nt: TGTGCCAGCAATTCGGACGGCGCAGGGGAAGCTTTCTTT
cdr3_aa: CASNSDGAGEAFF

v_call: TRBV19
clone_size: -
d_call: -
j_call: TRBJ2-5
cdr3_nt: TGTGCCAGTAGTAGGGGGGATCTACGAAATCAAGAGACCCAGTACTTC
cdr3_aa: CASSRGDLRNQETQYF

v_call: TRBV7-2
clone_size: -
d_call: -
j_call: TRBJ1-5
cdr3_nt: TGTGCCAGCAGCCCCGGGACACAACTAGGGAATCAGCCCCAGCATTTT
cdr3_aa: CASSPGTQLGNQPQHF

v_call: TRBV7-6
clone_size: -
d_call: TRBD2
j_call: TRBJ2-7
cdr3_nt: TGTGCCAGCAGCTTGGGACTAAATTACGAGCAGTACTTC
cdr3_aa: CASSLGLNYEQYF

v_call: TRBV9
clone_size: few
d_call: TRBD1
j_call: TRBJ1-2
cdr3_nt: TGTGCCAGCAGCGTGACAGGGAACTATGGCTACACCTTC
cdr3_aa: CASSVTGNYGYTF

v_call: TRBV5-1
clone_size: -
d_call: TRBD2
j_call: TRBJ2-1
cdr3_nt: TGCGCCAGCAGCTGGACTAGCGGCTACAATGAGCAGTTCTTC
cdr3_aa: CASSWTSGYNEQFF

v_call: TRBV5-1
clone_size: -
d_call: TRBD1
j_call: TRBJ2-7
cdr3_nt: TGCGCCAGCAGCAGGGCGTCAGGGGGTCACGAGCAGTACTTC
cdr3_aa: CASSRASGGHEQYF

v_call: TRBV9
clone_size: -
d_call: TRBD2
j_call: TRBJ2-1
cdr3_nt: TGTGCCAGCAGCGCCCCCGGGACTAGCGGGGCTAATGAGCAGTTCTTC
cdr3_aa: CASSAPGTSGANEQFF

v_call: TRBV6-5
clone_size: -
d_call: -
j_call: TRBJ2-7
cdr3_nt: TGTGCCAGCAGTTGGGGTCTGGGGCTATACGAGCAGTACTTC
cdr3_aa: CASSWGLGLYEQYF

v_call: TRBV5-4
clone_size: once
d_call: TRBD2
j_call: TRBJ2-1
cdr3_nt: TGTGCCAGCAGCCCGGCCGGGGGGGATGGCTACAATGAGCAGTTCTTC
cdr3_aa: CASSPAGGDGYNEQFF

v_call: TRBV11-2
clone_size: -
d_call: TRBD2
j_call: TRBJ2-1
cdr3_nt: TGTGCCAGCAGCGGGGGAACTAGCGGGAGTAAGGACAATGAGCAGTTCTTC
cdr3_aa: CASSGGTSGSKDNEQFF

v_call: TRBV27
clone_size: -
d_call: -
j_call: TRBJ2-2
cdr3_nt: TGTGCCAGCAGTCCTCTCGCGCAGGGCTCCGGGGAGCTGTTTTTT
cdr3_aa: CASSPLAQGSGELFF

v_call: TRBV30
clone_size: -
d_call: -
j_call: TRBJ1-2
cdr3_nt: TGTGCCTGGAGTATCGTTGGTGGCGGAAACTATGGCTACACCTTC
cdr3_aa: CAWSIVGGGNYGYTF

v_call: TRBV6-1
clone_size: -
d_call: -
j_call: TRBJ1-5
cdr3_nt: TGTGCCAGCAGCCCGACTGAAAATCAGCCCCAGCATTTT
cdr3_aa: CASSPTENQPQHF

v_call: TRBV5-1
clone_size: -
d_call: -
j_call: TRBJ1-2
cdr3_nt: TGCGCCAGCAGCTTGTCCATTTCCTATGGCTACACCTTC
cdr3_aa: CASSLSISYGYTF

v_call: TRBV19
clone_size: many
d_call: -
j_call: TRBJ1-1
cdr3_nt: TGTGCCAGTAGTATTGACTGGGACATGAACACTGAAGCTTTCTTT
cdr3_aa: CASSIDWDMNTEAFF

v_call: TRBV6-1
clone_size: few
d_call: TRBD1
j_call: TRBJ1-1
cdr3_nt: TGTGCCAGCAGGAAGACAGGGGTCACTGAAGCTTTCTTT
cdr3_aa: CASRKTGVTEAFF

v_call: TRBV6-5
clone_size: -
d_call: -
j_call: TRBJ1-3
cdr3_nt: TGTGCCAGCAGTTATCGACACATTGCCTCTGGAAACACCATATATTTT
cdr3_aa: CASSYRHIASGNTIYF

v_call: TRBV2
clone_size: few
d_call: -
j_call: TRBJ1-1
cdr3_nt: TGTGCCAGCAGTGTGAGGGCCGACACTGAAGCTTTCTTT
cdr3_aa: CASSVRADTEAFF

v_call: TRBV19
clone_size: -
d_call: -
j_call: TRBJ2-5
cdr3_nt: TGTGCCAGTAGTATGGAGGGCCAAGAGACCCAGTACTTC
cdr3_aa: CASSMEGQETQYF

v_call: TRBV4-1
clone_size: many
d_call: -
j_call: TRBJ1-1
cdr3_nt: TGCGCCAGCAGCCAAGATCCTCTGCCGGGACAACAGAACACTGAAGCTTTCTTT
cdr3_aa: CASSQDPLPGQQNTEAFF

v_call: TRBV27
clone_size: -
d_call: TRBD1
j_call: TRBJ1-2
cdr3_nt: TGTGCCAGCAGTAAAGGACAGGGGGCTTATTATGGCTACACCTTC
cdr3_aa: CASSKGQGAYYGYTF

v_call: TRBV7-6
clone_size: -
d_call: TRBD1
j_call: TRBJ1-1
cdr3_nt: TGTGCCAGCAGCTTAATGGCAGGGGGCGAGAACACTGAAGCTTTCTTT
cdr3_aa: CASSLMAGGENTEAFF

v_call: TRBV27
clone_size: -
d_call: -
j_call: TRBJ2-1
cdr3_nt: TGTGCCAGCAGTTTCTCCTGGGGCAGGGGTGGGCACAATGAGCAGTTCTTC
cdr3_aa: CASSFSWGRGGHNEQFF

v_call: TRBV30
clone_size: -
d_call: TRBD2
j_call: TRBJ2-1
cdr3_nt: TGTGCCTGGAGTGTGGGAGCGGGAGGGAGCTCCTACAATGAGCAGTTCTTC
cdr3_aa: CAWSVGAGGSSYNEQFF

v_call: TRBV19
clone_size: -
d_call: TRBD1
j_call: TRBJ1-5
cdr3_nt: TGTGCCAGTCAAGACAGGGGCCAAACCAATCAGCCCCAGCATTTT
cdr3_aa: CASQDRGQTNQPQHF

v_call: TRBV30
clone_size: -
d_call: -
j_call: TRBJ1-5
cdr3_nt: TGTGCCTGGAGTTACAGGGATCAGCCCCAGCATTTT
cdr3_aa: CAWSYRDQPQHF

v_call: TRBV6-1
clone_size: -
d_call: TRBD1
j_call: TRBJ1-2
cdr3_nt: TGTGCCAGCACCCTGGGGACAGGGAGAAACTATGGCTACACCTTC
cdr3_aa: CASTLGTGRNYGYTF

v_call: TRBV7-9
clone_size: -
d_call: TRBD2
j_call: TRBJ2-1
cdr3_nt: TGTGCCAGCAGCTTATCTAGCGGTTACAATGAGCAGTTCTTC
cdr3_aa: CASSLSSGYNEQFF

v_call: TRBV7-2
clone_size: -
d_call: -
j_call: TRBJ1-4
cdr3_nt: TGTGCCAGCAGCTCCCGGGGACATCAAATCGGCGAAAAACTGTTTTTT
cdr3_aa: CASSSRGHQIGEKLFF

v_call: TRBV5-5
clone_size: -
d_call: TRBD1
j_call: TRBJ1-2
cdr3_nt: TGTGCCAGCAGCCGGACAGGGGGAGGCTACACCTTC
cdr3_aa: CASSRTGGGYTF

v_call: TRBV2
clone_size: -
d_call: TRBD1
j_call: TRBJ2-7
cdr3_nt: TGTGCCAGCAGTCCTCCGGGACAGATCTACGAGCAGTACTTC
cdr3_aa: CASSPPGQIYEQYF

v_call: TRBV2
clone_size: many
d_call: TRBD2
j_call: TRBJ2-3
cdr3_nt: TGTGCCAGCACTAGCGGGGAACTTCGTGGGAGAGATACGCAGTATTTT
cdr3_aa: CASTSGELRGRDTQYF

v_call: TRBV18
clone_size: once
d_call: TRBD1
j_call: TRBJ1-1
cdr3_nt: TGTGCCAGCTCACTCCTAGAGACAGGGTACACTGAAGCTTTCTTT
cdr3_aa: CASSLLETGYTEAFF

v_call: TRBV5-1
clone_size: -
d_call: TRBD1
j_call: TRBJ2-1
cdr3_nt: TGCGCCAGCAGCTTGGCACAGGGGGCGTACAATGAGCAGTTCTTC
cdr3_aa: CASSLAQGAYNEQFF